Each of the 12 T cell receptor beta chains below was sequenced from the same sample in a study of T cells in women clearing cervical HPV infection. Sequencing was performed with immunoSEQ multiplex PCR; in TCRdb, only in-frame clones are kept and a portion is missing. The sample includes some 20,000 clones. What was sequenced was blood buffy coat. The receptors were gathered from a woman aged 18-69 years with a cervical HPV16 infection that either progressed to CIN3+ or cleared (not recorded which).

About this clone: The CDR3 is cut off 3 residues early in the read; its end comes from the germline J gene. The chain uses TRBV19 and TRBJ1-2; no definite D call. The V gene's germline CDR1 is LNHDA and CDR2 SQIVND (reference sequence). The CDR3 length is 17 residues. The CDR3 reads CASSGVMRVPVENDYTF. The part of the CDR3 DNA that was read is TGTGCCAGTAGTGGAGTTATGAGGGTGCCCGTAGAAAATGAC.

About this clone itself: The read falls 3 residues short of the CDR3 end, and the missing part is taken from the germline J gene. The chain combines TRBV7-7 with TRBJ1-1; no reliable D call. CDR1 and CDR2 (germline): SSHAT, FNYEAQ (reference sequence). This CDR3 has 15 residues. The germline V and J ends were trimmed by 2 bases and 1 base, with 11 bases remaining between them. The CDR3 spells CASSLSKGRNTEAFF. CDR3 DNA, as far as it was read: TGTGCCAGCAGCTTAAGCAAGGGTAGGAACACTGAA.

As to this clone: The CDR3 extends 3 residues past the end of the read, so its final part is completed from the germline J gene. The chain is built from TRBV2 and TRBJ2-1; D is uncertain. Germline CDR1 and CDR2: SNHLY and FYNNEI. The CDR3 runs 10 residues. The V end was cut by 6 bases, the J end by 7 bases, with 4 bases between. The CDR3 loop is CASSLNEQFF. CDR3 DNA (partial): TGTGCCAGCAGCCTAAATGAG. The complete variable domain, with remaining parts taken from reference TRBV2 and TRBJ2-1, reads EPEVTQTPSHQVTQMGQEVILRCVPISNHLYFYWYRQILGQKVEFLVSFYNNEISEKSEIFDDQFSVERPDGSNFTLKIRSTKLEDSAMYFCASSLNEQFFGPGTRLTVL.

A note on this clone: The read terminates 3 residues before the CDR3 end, so the remaining end is supplied by the germline J gene. This chain joins TRBV7-9 and TRBJ2-5; 10 bases align to TRBD2. The CDR3 runs 14 residues. Unmatched junction bases numbered 2, after V lost 2 bases and J lost 5 bases. Germline V gene sequence: CDR1 SEHNR, CDR2 FQNEAQ (reference sequence). The CDR3 here is CASSLTSGEETQYF. CDR3 bases read: TGTGCCAGCAGCTTAACTAGCGGGGAGGAGACC.

Regarding this clone: The read ends 3 residues early relative to the CDR3; the germline J gene fills the gap. The gene calls are TRBV7-9 and TRBJ2-1; tentative D call: TRBD1 (6 bases). V was trimmed by 6 bases and J by 9 bases, leaving 21 bases between them. Germline V lookup: CDR1 SEHNR, CDR2 FQNEAQ (reference sequence). The CDR3 totals 15 residues. CDR3 bases read: TGTGCCAGCAGAGCCGACAGGCGATATACGGGTGAG. This sequence encodes CASRADRRYTGE. The whole CDR3 protein is CASRADRRYTGEQFF. Together with reference TRBV7-9 and TRBJ2-1, the CDR3 gives the full variable domain: DTGVSQNPRHKITKRGQNVTFRCDPISEHNRLYWYRQTLGQGPEFLTYFQNEAQLEKSRLLSDRFSAERPKGSFSTLEIQRTEQGDSAMYLCASRADRRYTGEQFFGPGTRLTVL.

About this clone: The read ends 3 residues before the CDR3 terminus; that terminus is restored from the germline J gene. The chain combines TRBV6-1 with TRBJ1-3, with D uncertain. Trimming pared 3 bases from V and 0 bases from J, leaving 12 bases between. This CDR3 spans 16 amino acids. The germline gives CDR1 MNHNS, CDR2 SASEGT. The chain's CDR3 is CASSDPTVLSGNTIYF. CDR3 bases read: TGTGCCAGCAGTGATCCCACGGTCCTCTCTGGAAACACC.

To note about this clone: The CDR3 end is not reached by the read, which stops 3 residues before it; the germline J gene fills it in. The rearrangement joins TRBV2 to TRBJ2-1; D may be TRBD2 (6 bases). The germline CDR1 and CDR2 sequences are SNHLY and FYNNEI. Trimming stripped 6 bases from V and 5 bases from J, with 17 bases between. The CDR3 covers 15 residues. The CDR3 sequence: CASSPGRGVNNEQFF. CDR3 bases read: TGTGCCAGCAGCCCCGGTCGCGGGGTCAACAATGAG.

A remark on this clone: The observed sequence ends 3 residues before the CDR3 terminus, with the missing tail filled in from the germline J gene. The chain uses TRBV9 and TRBJ2-3; 11 bases agree with TRBD2. The V and J ends lost 4 bases and 2 bases, in that order; junction bases with no gene match: 6. Per germline, CDR1 SGDLS and CDR2 YYNGEE. There are 16 residues in the CDR3. Incomplete CDR3 DNA: TGTGCCAGCAGCCCCCTAGCGGGGGGCACCACAGATACG. The encoded protein is CASSPLAGGTTDT. The whole CDR3 is CASSPLAGGTTDTQYF.

In the case of this clone: The CDR3 end falls 3 residues outside the read, so it is completed with the germline J gene. The genes are TRBV6-4 and TRBJ2-1; TRBD2 aligns across 7 bases. The ends lost 0 bases at V and 0 bases at J; junction bases unmatched: 2. Germline V gene sequence: CDR1 MRHNA, CDR2 SNTAGT. This CDR3 region has 16 residues. The sequenced CDR3 bases are TGTGCCAGCAGTGACTCTCGCGGGAGCTCCTACAATGAG. Its protein is CASSDSRGSSYNE. The entire CDR3 reads CASSDSRGSSYNEQFF.

Points on this clone: The sequenced fragment ends 3 residues before the CDR3 boundary, so the rest is inferred from the germline J gene. The chain combines TRBV6-2 or TRBV6-3 with TRBJ2-1, with D unclear. The CDR3 runs to 12 residues. Per germline, CDR1 MNHEY and CDR2 SVGEGT. Trimming shortened V by 1 base and J by 6 bases, and 4 bases separated the two germline ends. The DNA read from the CDR3 is TGTGCCAGCAGTTACTACGGCAATGAG. This translates into CASSYYGNE. The complete CDR3 sequence is CASSYYGNEQFF.

On this clone itself: The CDR3 is cut off 3 residues early in the read; its end comes from the germline J gene. The chain is built from TRBV18 and TRBJ2-3; the match to TRBD2 covers 8 bases. CDR3 length equals 15 residues. Losses at the gene ends were 3 bases for V and 4 bases for J; bases not matched to a gene: 6. The germline gives CDR1 KGHSH, CDR2 LQKENI. The CDR3 is CASSPMGGGPDTQYF. CDR3 DNA, as far as it was read: TGTGCCAGCTCACCCATGGGCGGGGGGCCAGATACG.

Details on this clone: The CDR3 end falls 3 residues outside the read, so it is completed with the germline J gene. The chain is built from TRBV29-1 and TRBJ2-5, with D tentatively TRBD2 (5 bases). Trimming stripped 0 bases from V and 5 bases from J, with 7 bases between. The CDR3 is 12 residues long. Germline lookup yields CDR1 SQVTM and CDR2 ANQGSEA. CDR3 DNA, as far as it was read: TGCAGCGTTGAAGATCCGGGGGAGACC. Protein product: CSVEDPGET. In full, the CDR3 is CSVEDPGETQYF.